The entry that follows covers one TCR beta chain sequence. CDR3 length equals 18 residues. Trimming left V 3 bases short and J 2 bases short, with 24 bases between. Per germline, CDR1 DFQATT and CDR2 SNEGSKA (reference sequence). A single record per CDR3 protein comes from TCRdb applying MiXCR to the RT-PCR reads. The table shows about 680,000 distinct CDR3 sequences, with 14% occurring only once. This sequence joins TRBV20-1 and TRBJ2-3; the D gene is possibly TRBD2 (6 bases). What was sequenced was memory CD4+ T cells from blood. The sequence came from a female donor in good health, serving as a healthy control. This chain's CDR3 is CSASRVKPPMRDTDTQYF. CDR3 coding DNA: TGCAGTGCTAGTAGAGTAAAACCCCCGATGCGGGACACAGATACGCAGTATTTT.